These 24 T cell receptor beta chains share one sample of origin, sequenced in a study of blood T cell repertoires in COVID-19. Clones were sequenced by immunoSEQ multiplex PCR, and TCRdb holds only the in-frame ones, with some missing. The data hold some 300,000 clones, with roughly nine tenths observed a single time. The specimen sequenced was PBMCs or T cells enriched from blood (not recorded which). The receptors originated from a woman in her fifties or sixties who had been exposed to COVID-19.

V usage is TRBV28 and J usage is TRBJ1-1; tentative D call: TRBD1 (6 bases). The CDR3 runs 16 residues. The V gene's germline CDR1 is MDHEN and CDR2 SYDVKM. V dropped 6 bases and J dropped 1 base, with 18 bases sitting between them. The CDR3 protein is CASRRLAGARNTEAFF. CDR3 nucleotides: TGTGCCAGCAGGCGACTAGCAGGGGCGAGGAACACTGAAGCTTTCTTT.

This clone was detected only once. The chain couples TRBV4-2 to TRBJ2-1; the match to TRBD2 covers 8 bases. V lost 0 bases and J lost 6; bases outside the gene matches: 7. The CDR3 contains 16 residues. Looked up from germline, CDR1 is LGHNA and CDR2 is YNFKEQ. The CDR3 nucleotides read TGTGCCAGCAGCCAAGAGGCCGGGGGGGCATTCAATGAGCAGTTCTTC. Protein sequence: CASSQEAGGAFNEQFF.

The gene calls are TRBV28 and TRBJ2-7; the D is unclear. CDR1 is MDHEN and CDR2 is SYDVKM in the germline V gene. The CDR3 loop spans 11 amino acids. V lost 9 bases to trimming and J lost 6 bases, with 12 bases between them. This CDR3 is CASNQVPEQYF. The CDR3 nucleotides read TGTGCCAGTAATCAGGTCCCCGAGCAGTACTTC.

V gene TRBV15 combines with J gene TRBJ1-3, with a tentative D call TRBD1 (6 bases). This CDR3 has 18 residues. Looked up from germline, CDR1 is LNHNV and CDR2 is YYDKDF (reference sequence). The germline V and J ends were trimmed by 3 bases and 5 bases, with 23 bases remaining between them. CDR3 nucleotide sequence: TGTGCCACCAGCAGCCCTAGTAGAAGACAGGCGCTGAGAAACACCATATATTTT. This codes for CATSSPSRRQALRNTIYF.

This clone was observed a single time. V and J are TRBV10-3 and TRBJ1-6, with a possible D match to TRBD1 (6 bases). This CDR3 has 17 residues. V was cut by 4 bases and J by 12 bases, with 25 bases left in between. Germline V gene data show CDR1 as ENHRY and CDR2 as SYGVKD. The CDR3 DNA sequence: TGTGCCATCAGTGGCTCACAGGGAATGGGAGGGGGTCAACCCCTCCACTTT. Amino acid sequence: CAISGSQGMGGGQPLHF.

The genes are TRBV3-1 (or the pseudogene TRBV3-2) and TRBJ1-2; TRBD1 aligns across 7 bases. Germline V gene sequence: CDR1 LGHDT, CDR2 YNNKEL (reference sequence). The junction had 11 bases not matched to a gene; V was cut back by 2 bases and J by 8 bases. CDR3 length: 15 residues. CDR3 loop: CASSQNRGGVSGYTF. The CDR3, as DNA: TGTGCCAGCAGCCAAAACAGGGGCGGCGTGAGCGGCTACACCTTC.

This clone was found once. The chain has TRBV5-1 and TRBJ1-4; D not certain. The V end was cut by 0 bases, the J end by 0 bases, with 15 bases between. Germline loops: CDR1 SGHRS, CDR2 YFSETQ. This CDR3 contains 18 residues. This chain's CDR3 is CASSLGAQRQATNEKLFF. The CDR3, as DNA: TGCGCCAGCAGCTTGGGTGCCCAGCGGCAGGCAACTAATGAAAAACTGTTTTTT.

The CDR3 here is CSARSGSGETQYF. CDR3 coding DNA: TGCAGCGCCCGATCTGGCAGCGGGGAGACCCAGTACTTC. V and J are TRBV29-1 and TRBJ2-5; D possibly corresponds to TRBD2 (6 bases). V was shortened by 7 bases and J by 5 bases, with 17 bases between the two germline ends. The CDR3 runs to 13 residues. Germline values: CDR1 SQVTM, CDR2 ANQGSEA.

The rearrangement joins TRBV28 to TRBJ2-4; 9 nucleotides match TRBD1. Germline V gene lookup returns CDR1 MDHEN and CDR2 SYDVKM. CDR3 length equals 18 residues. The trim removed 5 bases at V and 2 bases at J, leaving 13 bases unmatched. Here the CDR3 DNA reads TGTGCCAGCAGTCAGACCGGGACAGGGATATTCTCCAAAAACATTCAGTACTTC. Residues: CASSQTGTGIFSKNIQYF.

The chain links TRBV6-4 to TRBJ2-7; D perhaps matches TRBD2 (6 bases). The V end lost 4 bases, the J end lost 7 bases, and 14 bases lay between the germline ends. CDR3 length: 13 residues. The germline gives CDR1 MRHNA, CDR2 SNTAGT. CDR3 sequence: CASSANDAGEQYF. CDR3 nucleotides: TGTGCCAGCAGTGCTAATGACGCGGGGGAGCAGTACTTC.

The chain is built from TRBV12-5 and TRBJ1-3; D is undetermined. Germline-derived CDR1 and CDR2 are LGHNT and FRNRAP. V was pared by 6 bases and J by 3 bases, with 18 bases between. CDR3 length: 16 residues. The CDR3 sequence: CASGPSEVRGGNTIYF. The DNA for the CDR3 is TGTGCTAGTGGCCCCTCCGAGGTTAGAGGTGGAAACACCATATATTTT.

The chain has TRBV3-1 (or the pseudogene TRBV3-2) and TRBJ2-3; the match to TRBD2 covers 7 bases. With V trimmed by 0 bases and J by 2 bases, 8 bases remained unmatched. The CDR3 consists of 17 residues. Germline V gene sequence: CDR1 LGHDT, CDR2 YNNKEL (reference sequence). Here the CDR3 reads CASSQDMASGYTDTQYF. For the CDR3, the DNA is TGTGCCAGCAGCCAAGATATGGCTAGCGGATACACAGATACGCAGTATTTT.

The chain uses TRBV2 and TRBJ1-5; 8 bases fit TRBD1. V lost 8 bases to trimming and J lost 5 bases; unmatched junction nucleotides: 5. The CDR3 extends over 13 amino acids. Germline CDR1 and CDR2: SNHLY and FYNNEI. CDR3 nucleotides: TGTGCCAGCCGGACAGGGACATATCAGCCCCAGCATTTT. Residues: CASRTGTYQPQHF.

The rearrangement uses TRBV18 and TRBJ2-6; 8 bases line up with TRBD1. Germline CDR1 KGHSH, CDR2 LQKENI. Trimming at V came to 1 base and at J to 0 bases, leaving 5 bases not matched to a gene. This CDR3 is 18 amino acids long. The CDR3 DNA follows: TGTGCCAGCTCACCACGACAGGGGCTTGCCTCTGGGGCCAACGTCCTGACTTTC. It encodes CASSPRQGLASGANVLTF.

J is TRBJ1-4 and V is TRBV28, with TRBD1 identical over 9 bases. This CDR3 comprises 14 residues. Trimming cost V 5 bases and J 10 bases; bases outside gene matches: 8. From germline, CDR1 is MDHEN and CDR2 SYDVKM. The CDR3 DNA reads TGTGCCAGCAGTACGACAGGGGGACATGCAAAACTGTTTTTT. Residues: CASSTTGGHAKLFF.

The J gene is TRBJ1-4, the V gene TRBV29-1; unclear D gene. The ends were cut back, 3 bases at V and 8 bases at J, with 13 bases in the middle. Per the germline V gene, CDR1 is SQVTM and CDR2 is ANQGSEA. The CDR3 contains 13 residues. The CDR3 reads CSVEVNREEKLFF. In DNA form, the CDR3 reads TGCAGCGTTGAGGTTAATCGGGAAGAAAAACTGTTTTTT.

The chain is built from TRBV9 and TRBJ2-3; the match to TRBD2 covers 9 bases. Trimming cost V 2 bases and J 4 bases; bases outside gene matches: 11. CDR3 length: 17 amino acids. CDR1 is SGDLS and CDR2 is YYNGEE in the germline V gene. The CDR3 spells CASSVQAGGFVADTQYF. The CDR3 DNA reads TGTGCCAGCAGCGTGCAAGCGGGGGGTTTTGTGGCAGATACGCAGTATTTT.

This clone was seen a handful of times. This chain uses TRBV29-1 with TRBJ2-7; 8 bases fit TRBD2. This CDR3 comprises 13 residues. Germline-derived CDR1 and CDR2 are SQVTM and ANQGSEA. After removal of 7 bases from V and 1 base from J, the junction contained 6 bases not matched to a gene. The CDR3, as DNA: TGCAGCGCTTCTGGCGGGAGGTCCTACGAGCAGTACTTC. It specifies CSASGGRSYEQYF.

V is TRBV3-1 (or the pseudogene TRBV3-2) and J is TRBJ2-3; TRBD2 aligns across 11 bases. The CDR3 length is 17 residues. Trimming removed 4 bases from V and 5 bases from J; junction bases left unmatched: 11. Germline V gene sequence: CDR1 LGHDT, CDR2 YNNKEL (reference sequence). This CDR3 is CASSLVGSGGAKDTQYF. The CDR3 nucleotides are TGTGCCAGCAGCCTCGTTGGTAGCGGGGGGGCCAAAGATACGCAGTATTTT.

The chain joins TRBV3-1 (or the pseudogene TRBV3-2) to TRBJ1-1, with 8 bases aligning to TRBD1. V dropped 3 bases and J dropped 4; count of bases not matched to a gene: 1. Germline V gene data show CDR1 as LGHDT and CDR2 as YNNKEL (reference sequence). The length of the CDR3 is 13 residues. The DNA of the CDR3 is TGTGCCAGCAGCCAGACAGGGGTCACTGAAGCTTTCTTT. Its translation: CASSQTGVTEAFF.

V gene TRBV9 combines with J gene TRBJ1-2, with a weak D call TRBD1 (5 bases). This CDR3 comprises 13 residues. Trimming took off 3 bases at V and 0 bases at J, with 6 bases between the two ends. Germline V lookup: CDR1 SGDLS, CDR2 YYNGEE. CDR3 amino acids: CASSEDTNYGYTF. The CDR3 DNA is TGTGCCAGCAGCGAGGACACTAACTATGGCTACACCTTC. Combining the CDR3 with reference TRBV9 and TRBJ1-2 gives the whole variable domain DSGVTQTPKHLITATGQRVTLRCSPRSGDLSVYWYQQSLDQGLQFLIQYYNGEERAKGNILERFSAQQFPDLHSELNLSSLELGDSALYFCASSEDTNYGYTFGSGTRLTVV.

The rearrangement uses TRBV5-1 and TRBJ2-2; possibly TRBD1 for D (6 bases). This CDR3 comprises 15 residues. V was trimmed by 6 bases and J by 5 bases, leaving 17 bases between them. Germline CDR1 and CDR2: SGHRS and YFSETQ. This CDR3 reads CASTRDTGSTGELFF. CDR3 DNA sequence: TGCGCCAGCACCCGGGACACCGGGTCGACCGGGGAGCTGTTTTTT.

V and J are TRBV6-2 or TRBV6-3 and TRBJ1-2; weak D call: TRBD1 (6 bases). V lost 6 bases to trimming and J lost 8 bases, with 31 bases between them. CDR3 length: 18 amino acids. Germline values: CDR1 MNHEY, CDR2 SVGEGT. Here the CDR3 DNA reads TGTGCCAGCAGCCCCGTCGGGATGGGCAGGGGCGGAATTGGCGGCTACACCTTC. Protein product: CASSPVGMGRGGIGGYTF.

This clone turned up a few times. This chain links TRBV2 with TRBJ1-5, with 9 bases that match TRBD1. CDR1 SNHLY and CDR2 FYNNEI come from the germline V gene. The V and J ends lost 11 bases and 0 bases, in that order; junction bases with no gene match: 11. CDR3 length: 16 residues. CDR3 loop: CAGGQGPAYSNQPQHF. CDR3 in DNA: TGTGCCGGAGGACAGGGGCCAGCTTATAGCAATCAGCCCCAGCATTTT.